Given below is one T cell receptor (beta chain) in context. The antigen is undetermined. The CDR3 has 13 residues. The germline gives CDR1 SGHVS, CDR2 FQNEAQ. The data were obtained in a study of T cells expressing NK-cell markers. Across the study: Underlying the TCR beta repertoires were sorted CD3+CD56+NKG2C+, CD3+CD56+NKG2C- and CD3+CD56-NKG2C+ T cells.

Points from the study as a whole: In about six donors, dominant NKG2C+ clonotypes were about 1.0-8% of CD8+ T cells. Dominance of the CD3+CD56-NKG2C+ fraction by these clonotypes also held in several donors.

TCRdb re-called the 5' RACE reads and gives one entry per CDR3 protein, without DNA. This table holds roughly 380,000 distinct CDR3 sequences. Sequenced input: blood T cells: a sorted CD56 or NKG2C T cell subset, CD4+ or CD8+ T cells, or bulk PBMC T cells (not recorded which). The rearrangement uses TRBV7-8 and TRBJ2-7. This clonotype was sampled from a man between 18 and 69 years old in good health. The CDR3 region is CASSLGRLGEQYF.